This T cell receptor (beta chain) was retrieved from a study of blood T cell repertoires in COVID-19. On the study more broadly: Some COVID-19 samples were acute and others convalescent; all came from the United States, Italy and Spain. PBMCs, B-cell-depleted T cells, or T cells provided the cDNA or gDNA that made up the material.

Original methodology: The authors estimated nucleated cell counts from reference gene primer amplification. TCRdb keeps only in-frame clones here, not all; method: immunoSEQ multiplex PCR. That table is the source of V, J and clone size, and D and trimming were worked out from the DNA. The sample contains approximately 200,000 clones, about 85% of which appear only once. This TCR came from a woman in her 30s with active or convalescent COVID-19. The sequencing sample was made of peripheral blood.

In DNA, the CDR3 is TGTGCCAGCAGCCGACGCGGGACAGCACCGGTGAACACTGAAGCTTTCTTT. Translation gives CASSRRGTAPVNTEAFF. V gene TRBV6-6 combines with J gene TRBJ1-1; TRBD1 matches at 7 bases. The CDR3 runs 17 residues. Germline CDR1 and CDR2: MNHNY and SVGAGI (reference sequence). J lost 0 bases, V lost 6 bases, and 13 bases had no gene match.